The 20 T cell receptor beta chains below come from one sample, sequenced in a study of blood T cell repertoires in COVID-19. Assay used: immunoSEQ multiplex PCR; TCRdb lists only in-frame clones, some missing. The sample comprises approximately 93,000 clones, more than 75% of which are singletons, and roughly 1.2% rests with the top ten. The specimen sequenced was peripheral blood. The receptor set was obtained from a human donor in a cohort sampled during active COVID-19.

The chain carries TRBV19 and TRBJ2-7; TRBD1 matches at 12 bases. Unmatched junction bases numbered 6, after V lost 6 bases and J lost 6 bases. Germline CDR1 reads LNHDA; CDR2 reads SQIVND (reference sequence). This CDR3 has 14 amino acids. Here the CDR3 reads CASREGQGAREQYF. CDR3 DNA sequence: TGTGCCAGTAGGGAGGGACAGGGGGCCCGCGAGCAGTACTTC.

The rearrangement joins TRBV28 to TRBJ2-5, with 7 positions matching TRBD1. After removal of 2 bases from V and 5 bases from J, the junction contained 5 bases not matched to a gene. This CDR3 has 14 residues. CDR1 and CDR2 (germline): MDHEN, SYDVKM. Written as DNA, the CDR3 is TGTGCCAGCAGTTTACCCCACAGGGGTGAGACCCAGTACTTC. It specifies CASSLPHRGETQYF.

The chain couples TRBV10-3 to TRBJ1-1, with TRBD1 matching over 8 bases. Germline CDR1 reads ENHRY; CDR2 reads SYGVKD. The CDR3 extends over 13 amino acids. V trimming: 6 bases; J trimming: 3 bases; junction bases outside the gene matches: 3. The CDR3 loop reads CAISEQGDTEAFF. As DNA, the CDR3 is TGTGCCATCAGCGAACAGGGGGACACTGAAGCTTTCTTT.

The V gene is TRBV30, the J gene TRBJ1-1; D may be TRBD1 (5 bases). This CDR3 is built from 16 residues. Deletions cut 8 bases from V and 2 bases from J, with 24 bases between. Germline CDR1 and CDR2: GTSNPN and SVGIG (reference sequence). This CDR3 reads CAKSNGPRTGNTEAFF. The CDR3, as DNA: TGTGCCAAATCTAATGGGCCCAGAACAGGTAACACTGAAGCTTTCTTT. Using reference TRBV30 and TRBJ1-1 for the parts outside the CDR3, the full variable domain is SQTIHQWPATLVQPVGSPLSLECTVEGTSNPNLYWYRQAAGRGLQLLFYSVGIGQISSEVPQNLSASRPQDRQFILSSKKLLLSDSGFYLCAKSNGPRTGNTEAFFGQGTRLTVV.

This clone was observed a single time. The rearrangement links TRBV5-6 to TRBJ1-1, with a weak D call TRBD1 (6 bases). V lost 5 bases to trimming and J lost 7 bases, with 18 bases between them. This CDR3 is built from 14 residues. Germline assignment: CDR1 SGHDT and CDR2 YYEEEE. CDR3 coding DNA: TGTGCCAGCAGTTTTGGACAGAATCGAGGTGAAGCTTTCTTT. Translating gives CASSFGQNRGEAFF.

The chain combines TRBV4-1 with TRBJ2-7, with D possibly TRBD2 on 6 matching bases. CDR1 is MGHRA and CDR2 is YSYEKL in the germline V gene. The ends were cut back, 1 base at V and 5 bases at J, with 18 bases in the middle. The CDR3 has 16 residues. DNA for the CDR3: TGCGCCAGCAGCCAAGCAGGAGGGCTAGGAGGCGACGAGCAGTACTTC. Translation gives CASSQAGGLGGDEQYF.

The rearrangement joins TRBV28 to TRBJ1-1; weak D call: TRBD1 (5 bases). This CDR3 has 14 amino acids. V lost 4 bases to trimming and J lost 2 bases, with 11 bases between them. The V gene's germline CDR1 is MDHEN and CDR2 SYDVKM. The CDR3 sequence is CASSSAGPNTEAFF. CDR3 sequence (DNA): TGTGCCAGCAGTTCCGCGGGGCCAAACACTGAAGCTTTCTTT. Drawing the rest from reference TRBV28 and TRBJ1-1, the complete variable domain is DVKVTQSSRYLVKRTGEKVFLECVQDMDHENMFWYRQDPGLGLRLIYFSYDVKMKEKGDIPEGYSVSREKKERFSLILESASTNQTSMYLCASSSAGPNTEAFFGQGTRLTVV.

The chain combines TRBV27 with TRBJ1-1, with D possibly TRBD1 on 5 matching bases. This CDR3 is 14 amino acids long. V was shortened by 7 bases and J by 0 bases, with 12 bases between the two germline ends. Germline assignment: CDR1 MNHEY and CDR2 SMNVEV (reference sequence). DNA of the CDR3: TGTGCCAGCACCCCCGGGGGATTGAACACTGAAGCTTTCTTT. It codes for CASTPGGLNTEAFF.

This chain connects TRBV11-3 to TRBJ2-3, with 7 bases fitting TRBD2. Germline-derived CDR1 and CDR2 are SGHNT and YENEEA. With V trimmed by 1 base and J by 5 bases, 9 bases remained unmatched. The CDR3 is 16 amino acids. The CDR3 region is CASSLGSSGGGDTQYF. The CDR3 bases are TGTGCCAGCAGCTTAGGGTCTAGCGGAGGTGGAGATACGCAGTATTTT.

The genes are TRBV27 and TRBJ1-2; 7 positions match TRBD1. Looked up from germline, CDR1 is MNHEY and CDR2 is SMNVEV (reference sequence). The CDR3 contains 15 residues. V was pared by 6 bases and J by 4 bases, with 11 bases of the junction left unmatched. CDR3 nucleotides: TGTGCCAGCAGGCCAGGGGGTGGCATACTCTATGGCTACACCTTC. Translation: CASRPGGGILYGYTF.

The chain's CDR3 is CASSQRGTDTQYF. In DNA form, the CDR3 reads TGTGCCAGCAGCCAACGGGGGACGGATACGCAGTATTTT. This chain connects TRBV14 to TRBJ2-3, with D perhaps TRBD2 (6 bases). This CDR3 comprises 13 residues. Trimming removed 2 bases at V and 6 bases at J, with 9 bases between. Germline loops: CDR1 SGHDN, CDR2 FVKESK.

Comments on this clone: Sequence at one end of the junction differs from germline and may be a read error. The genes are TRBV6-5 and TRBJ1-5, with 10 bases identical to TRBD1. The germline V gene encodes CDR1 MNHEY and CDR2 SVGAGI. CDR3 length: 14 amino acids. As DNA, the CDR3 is TGTGCCGGCACCCGGGGACAGGGGAATCGGCCCCAGCATTTT. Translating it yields CAGTRGQGNRPQHF.

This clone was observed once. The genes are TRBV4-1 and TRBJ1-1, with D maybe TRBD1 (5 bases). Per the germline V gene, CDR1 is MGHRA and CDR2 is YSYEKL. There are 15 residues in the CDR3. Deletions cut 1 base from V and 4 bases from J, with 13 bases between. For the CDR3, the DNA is TGCGCCAGCAGCCAAGTGCAGGGTTTGGGCACTGAAGCTTTCTTT. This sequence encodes CASSQVQGLGTEAFF.

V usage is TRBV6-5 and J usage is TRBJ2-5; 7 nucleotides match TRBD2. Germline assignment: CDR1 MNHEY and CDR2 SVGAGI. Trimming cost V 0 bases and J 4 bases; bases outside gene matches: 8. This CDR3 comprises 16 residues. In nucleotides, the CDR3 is TGTGCCAGCAGTTACTCGGGCGGGAGAAGGACAGAGACCCAGTACTTC. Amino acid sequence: CASSYSGGRRTETQYF.

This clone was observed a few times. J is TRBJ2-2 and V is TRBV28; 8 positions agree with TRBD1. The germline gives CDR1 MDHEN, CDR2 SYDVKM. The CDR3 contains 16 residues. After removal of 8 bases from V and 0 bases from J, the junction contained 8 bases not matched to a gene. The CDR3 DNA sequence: TGTGCCAGCCGGACAGGGCCATCCGCGAACACCGGGGAGCTGTTTTTT. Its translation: CASRTGPSANTGELFF.

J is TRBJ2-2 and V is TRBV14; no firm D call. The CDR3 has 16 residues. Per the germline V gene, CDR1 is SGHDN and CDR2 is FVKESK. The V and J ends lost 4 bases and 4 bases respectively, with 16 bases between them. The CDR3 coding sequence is TGTGCCAGCAGCCCCCGGCGGATATCCACCACCGGGGAGCTGTTTTTT. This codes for CASSPRRISTTGELFF.

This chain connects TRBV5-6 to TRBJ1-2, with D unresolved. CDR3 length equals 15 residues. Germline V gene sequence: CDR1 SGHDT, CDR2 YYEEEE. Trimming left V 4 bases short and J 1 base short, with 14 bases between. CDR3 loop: CASSPRRAGNYGYTF. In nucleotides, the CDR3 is TGTGCCAGCAGCCCCAGGAGGGCGGGTAACTATGGCTACACCTTC.

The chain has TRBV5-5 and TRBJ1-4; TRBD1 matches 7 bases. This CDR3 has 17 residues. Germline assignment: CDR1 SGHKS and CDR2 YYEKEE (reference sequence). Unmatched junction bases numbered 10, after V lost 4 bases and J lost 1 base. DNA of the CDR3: TGTGCCAGCAGCCTGACACCAGGGGGAGAAACTAATGAAAAACTGTTTTTT. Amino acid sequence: CASSLTPGGETNEKLFF.

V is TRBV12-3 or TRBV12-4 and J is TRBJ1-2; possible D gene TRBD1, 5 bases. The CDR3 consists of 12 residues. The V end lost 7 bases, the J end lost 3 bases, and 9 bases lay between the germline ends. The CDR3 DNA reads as TGTGCCAGCACAGGGAAGGACTATGGCTACACCTTC. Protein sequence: CASTGKDYGYTF.

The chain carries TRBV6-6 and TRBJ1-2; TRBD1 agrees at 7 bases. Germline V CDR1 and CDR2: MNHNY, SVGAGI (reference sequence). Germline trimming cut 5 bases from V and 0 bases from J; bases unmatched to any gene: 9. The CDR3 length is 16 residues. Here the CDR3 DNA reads TGTGCCAGCAGTCGAGACAGGGCCTCAGCTAACTATGGCTACACCTTC. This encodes CASSRDRASANYGYTF.